This TCR beta chain emerged from a study of cytomegalovirus exposure and HLA in healthy donors. V gave up 4 bases and J gave up 6 bases, with 13 bases separating them. The CDR3 has 13 residues. The V gene's germline CDR1 is SGHRS and CDR2 YFSETQ. Vbeta (60) and Jbeta (13) primers were used in the PCR. The table came from immunoSEQ multiplex PCR; TCRdb's copy has only in-frame clones and leaves some out. The data contain about 150,000 clones, 65% to 85% of them singletons. Sequencing input: PBMCs. The sequence derives from a male donor in good health and CMV-seronegative. The genes are TRBV5-1 and TRBJ1-1; maybe TRBD1 (5 bases). For the CDR3, the DNA is TGCGCCAGCAGCCCACCGTCGACAGCTGAAGCTTTCTTT. Its protein is CASSPPSTAEAFF.